These 7 T cell receptor beta chains originate from one sample sequenced in a study of T cell repertoires in cytomegalovirus infection. TCRdb reprocessed the reads with MiXCR, giving one entry per CDR3 protein. The sample yields just over 300,000 distinct CDR3 sequences, about a sixth seen once. The sequencing sample was made of PBMCs. The source is a human donor in good health (CMV status not recorded). Some clones in this sample may be carry-over from other donors' samples.

This clonotype showed up just a few times. The chain is built from TRBV9 and TRBJ2-2, with D uncertain. Trimming removed 0 bases from V and 1 base from J, with 4 bases in between. The CDR3 sequence is 14 residues long. Germline loops: CDR1 SGDLS, CDR2 YYNGEE. The CDR3 DNA reads TGTGCCAGCAGCGTAGAAGGGAACACCGGGGAGCTGTTTTTT. This encodes CASSVEGNTGELFF.

J is TRBJ2-1 and V is TRBV2; TRBD1 is a possible D gene (5 bases). The V end was cut by 6 bases, the J end by 5 bases, with 5 bases between. Germline CDR1 is SNHLY and CDR2 is FYNNEI. The CDR3 has 11 residues. CDR3 loop: CASSRDNEQFF. CDR3 DNA sequence: TGTGCCAGCAGCAGGGACAATGAGCAGTTCTTC. Using reference TRBV2 and TRBJ2-1 for the parts outside the CDR3, the full variable domain is EPEVTQTPSHQVTQMGQEVILRCVPISNHLYFYWYRQILGQKVEFLVSFYNNEISEKSEIFDDQFSVERPDGSNFTLKIRSTKLEDSAMYFCASSRDNEQFFGPGTRLTVL.

The rearrangement links TRBV3-1 to TRBJ1-2; no definite D call. Trimming took 1 base from V and 6 from J, leaving 18 bases between them. This CDR3 spans 16 amino acids. The germline CDR1 and CDR2 sequences are LGHDT and YNNKEL (reference sequence). The CDR3 here is CASSQAGVRRYDGYTF. In DNA form, the CDR3 reads TGTGCCAGCAGCCAAGCTGGGGTAAGGCGGTACGATGGCTACACCTTC.

The chain couples TRBV2 to TRBJ2-7, with D uncertain. The germline V and J ends were trimmed by 8 bases and 2 bases, with 13 bases remaining between them. Germline V gene sequence: CDR1 SNHLY, CDR2 FYNNEI. The CDR3 consists of 13 residues. The CDR3 region is CASAWTETYEQYF. Here the CDR3 DNA reads TGTGCCAGCGCTTGGACGGAGACCTACGAGCAGTACTTC.

This clonotype has only a few counts. The CDR3 coding sequence is TGTGCCAGCAGTGAAGCTGGACAGGAGAACTATGGCTACACCTTC. Its translation is CASSEAGQENYGYTF. This chain joins TRBV2 and TRBJ1-2, with 7 positions matching TRBD1. The CDR3 spans 15 residues. The ends lost 0 bases at V and 2 bases at J; junction bases unmatched: 3. The V gene's germline CDR1 is SNHLY and CDR2 FYNNEI. Supplemented by reference TRBV2 and TRBJ1-2, the full variable domain reads EPEVTQTPSHQVTQMGQEVILRCVPISNHLYFYWYRQILGQKVEFLVSFYNNEISEKSEIFDDQFSVERPDGSNFTLKIRSTKLEDSAMYFCASSEAGQENYGYTFGSGTRLTVV.

The chain employs TRBV6-2 or TRBV6-3 and TRBJ1-5, with 8 bases that match TRBD1. Trimming removed 6 bases from V and 5 bases from J; junction bases left unmatched: 3. The CDR3 is 13 amino acids. Looked up from germline, CDR1 is MNHEY and CDR2 is SVGEGT. The CDR3 here is CASRDRDDQPQHF. DNA of the CDR3: TGTGCCAGCAGGGACAGGGATGATCAGCCCCAGCATTTT.

This clonotype was seen many times. The rearrangement links TRBV12-3 or TRBV12-4 to TRBJ2-7; D ambiguous. The CDR3 contains 16 residues. V was shortened by 4 bases and J by 7 bases, with 23 bases between the two germline ends. For the CDR3, the DNA is TGTGCCAGCAGTTCCTCAAGGCCCTCACCTTATCTGGAGCAGTACTTC. Its translation is CASSSSRPSPYLEQYF.